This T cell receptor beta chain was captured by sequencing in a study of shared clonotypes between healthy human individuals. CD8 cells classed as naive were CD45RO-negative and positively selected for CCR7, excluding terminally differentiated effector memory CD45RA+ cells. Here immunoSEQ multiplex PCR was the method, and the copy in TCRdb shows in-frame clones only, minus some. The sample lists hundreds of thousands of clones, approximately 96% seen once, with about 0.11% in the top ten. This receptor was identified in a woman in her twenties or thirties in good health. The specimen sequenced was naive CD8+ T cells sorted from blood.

This CDR3 is CASSLVRGTSPLHF. The CDR3 nucleotides are TGTGCCAGCAGCTTGGTGCGGGGAACTTCACCCCTCCACTTT. The chain employs TRBV5-6 and TRBJ1-6; D is unclear. The length of the CDR3 is 14 residues. Germline V gene lookup returns CDR1 SGHDT and CDR2 YYEEEE. V lost 0 bases to trimming and J lost 9 bases, with 10 bases between them.